This T cell receptor beta chain originates from a study of blood T cell repertoires in COVID-19. V was clipped by 3 bases and J by 6 bases, with 3 bases between them. The CDR3 is 11 amino acids. As processed by the authors: The authors estimated nucleated cell counts from reference gene primer amplification. Sequencing used immunoSEQ multiplex PCR; TCRdb keeps in-frame clones, though not all of them. The DNA was the basis for D and trimming; V, J and clone size are from that table. Found here are over 95,000 clones, around 83% of them singletons; the top ten hold around 3.3%. The clonotype was recovered from a man aged 35-49 years with acute or convalescent COVID-19. The source material was peripheral blood. V is TRBV12-3 or TRBV12-4 and J is TRBJ1-5; D is unclear. The CDR3: CASSFSQPQHF. DNA of the CDR3: TGTGCCAGCAGTTTTAGTCAGCCCCAGCATTTT.